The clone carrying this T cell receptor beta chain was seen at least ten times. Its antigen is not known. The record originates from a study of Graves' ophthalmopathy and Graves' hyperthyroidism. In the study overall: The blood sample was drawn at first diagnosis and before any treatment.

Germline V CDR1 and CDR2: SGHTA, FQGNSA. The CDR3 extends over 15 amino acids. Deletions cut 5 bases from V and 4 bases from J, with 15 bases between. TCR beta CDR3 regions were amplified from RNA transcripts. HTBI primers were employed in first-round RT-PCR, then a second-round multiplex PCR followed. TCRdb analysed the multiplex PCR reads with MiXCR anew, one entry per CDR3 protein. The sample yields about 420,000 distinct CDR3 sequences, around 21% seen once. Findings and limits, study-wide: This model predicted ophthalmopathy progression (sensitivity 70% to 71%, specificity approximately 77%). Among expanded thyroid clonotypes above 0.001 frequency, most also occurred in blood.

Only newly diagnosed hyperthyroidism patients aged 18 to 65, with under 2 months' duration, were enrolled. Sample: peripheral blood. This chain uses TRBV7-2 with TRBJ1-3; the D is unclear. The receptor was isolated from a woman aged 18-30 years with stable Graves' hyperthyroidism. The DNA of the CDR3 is TGTGCCAGCAGCAGAACTTTAGGCGCCGGAAACACCATATATTTT. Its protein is CASSRTLGAGNTIYF.